This is a list of T cell receptor beta chains from one sample in a study of T cells in tuberculosis. Measured with immunoSEQ multiplex PCR; TCRdb has only the in-frame clones, and not every one. The sample has around 25,000 clones, around 90% seen once. What was sequenced was PBMCs. These receptors all stem from a donor aged 10-29 years with latent tuberculosis or without tuberculosis infection. Some clones in this sample may be carry-over from other donors' samples. CDR3s include the opening cysteine and the closing phenylalanine or tryptophan. The D gene is left open where the match is weak. Expanded clones are given a class, and other clones once, few, many or no size at all.

cdr3_nt: TGTGCCAGCTCACCCCTAGCGGGAGGGCCTGATGAGCAGTTCTTC
cdr3_aa: CASSPLAGGPDEQFF
clone_size: -
j_call: TRBJ2-1
v_call: TRBV18
d_call: TRBD2

cdr3_nt: TGTGCCAGCACCCGGACAGGGGGCCGTGGCTACACCTTC
cdr3_aa: CASTRTGGRGYTF
clone_size: few
j_call: TRBJ1-2
v_call: TRBV27
d_call: TRBD1

cdr3_nt: TGCGCCAGCAGCCCCCGGGACAGCCCCTACGAGCAGTACTTC
cdr3_aa: CASSPRDSPYEQYF
clone_size: -
j_call: TRBJ2-7
v_call: TRBV4-1
d_call: TRBD1

cdr3_nt: TGTGCCTGGAGTGTTAGTAGGGGGCAGGGGGAGCTGTTTTTT
cdr3_aa: CAWSVSRGQGELFF
clone_size: -
j_call: TRBJ2-2
v_call: TRBV30
d_call: TRBD1

cdr3_nt: TGTGCCAGCAGCGTTACCGGGGGGGGCTACACCTTC
cdr3_aa: CASSVTGGGYTF
clone_size: -
j_call: TRBJ1-2
v_call: TRBV9
d_call: -

cdr3_nt: TGTGCCAGCAGTTACGGGCCTAGCCCCACAGATACGCAGTATTTT
cdr3_aa: CASSYGPSPTDTQYF
clone_size: -
j_call: TRBJ2-3
v_call: TRBV6-5
d_call: -

cdr3_nt: TGTGCCAGCAGCTTAATTCATTGGAACACCGGGGAGCTGTTTTTT
cdr3_aa: CASSLIHWNTGELFF
clone_size: -
j_call: TRBJ2-2
v_call: TRBV11-2
d_call: -

cdr3_nt: TGTGCCAGCAGCACCGGCGGGGACTCCTACGAGCAGTACTTC
cdr3_aa: CASSTGGDSYEQYF
clone_size: few
j_call: TRBJ2-7
v_call: TRBV5-4
d_call: -

cdr3_nt: TGTGCCAGCAGCAAAGAGCGGCCTGAGGCAGGGGGCACGAGAGAGACCCAGTACTTC
cdr3_aa: CASSKERPEAGGTRETQYF
clone_size: -
j_call: TRBJ2-5
v_call: TRBV21-1
d_call: -

cdr3_nt: TGTGCCAGCAGCTTAGTGAGCGAGCAGTACTTC
cdr3_aa: CASSLVSEQYF
clone_size: -
j_call: TRBJ2-7
v_call: TRBV7-9
d_call: -

cdr3_nt: TGTGCCTGCCACAGGGATCCGATGACCTACGAGCAGTACTTC
cdr3_aa: CACHRDPMTYEQYF
clone_size: -
j_call: TRBJ2-7
v_call: TRBV6-5
d_call: -

cdr3_nt: TGTGCCAGCAGCCAAGAAACGCAGGCGAGTTCACCCCTCCACTTT
cdr3_aa: CASSQETQASSPLHF
clone_size: -
j_call: TRBJ1-6
v_call: TRBV14
d_call: -

cdr3_nt: TGTGCCAGCAGCCTCAGAGGATCGTCCACAGATACGCAGTATTTT
cdr3_aa: CASSLRGSSTDTQYF
clone_size: -
j_call: TRBJ2-3
v_call: TRBV11-2
d_call: -

cdr3_nt: TGTGCCAGCAGAAACGGGGTTAGCACAGATACGCAGTATTTT
cdr3_aa: CASRNGVSTDTQYF
clone_size: -
j_call: TRBJ2-3
v_call: TRBV2
d_call: -

cdr3_nt: TGTGCCAGCTCACCCGATCCCGACGCCCGGGATGGCTACACCTTC
cdr3_aa: CASSPDPDARDGYTF
clone_size: -
j_call: TRBJ1-2
v_call: TRBV18
d_call: -

cdr3_nt: TGCGCCAGCAGCCTACAGGGAAACCCCTACGAGCAGTACTTC
cdr3_aa: CASSLQGNPYEQYF
clone_size: once
j_call: TRBJ2-7
v_call: TRBV4-1
d_call: -

cdr3_nt: TGTGCCATCAGTGAGTACAGGGACCCGAACACTGAAGCTTTCTTT
cdr3_aa: CAISEYRDPNTEAFF
clone_size: -
j_call: TRBJ1-1
v_call: TRBV10-3
d_call: -

cdr3_nt: TGTGCCAGTAGAGATCCGGGACAGGGTAATGAAAAACTGTTTTTT
cdr3_aa: CASRDPGQGNEKLFF
clone_size: -
j_call: TRBJ1-4
v_call: TRBV19
d_call: TRBD1

cdr3_nt: TGCGCCAGCAGCCCCAACGTAGGGGGATCACCCCTCCACTTT
cdr3_aa: CASSPNVGGSPLHF
clone_size: -
j_call: TRBJ1-6
v_call: TRBV5-1
d_call: -

cdr3_nt: TGTGCCATCACGAGCAGGTTAGGTGAAAAACTGTTTTTT
cdr3_aa: CAITSRLGEKLFF
clone_size: -
j_call: TRBJ1-4
v_call: TRBV10-3
d_call: -

cdr3_nt: TGTGCCAGCTCACCCGAAGGACTAGCGGGGTGGCAAGAGACCCAGTACTTC
cdr3_aa: CASSPEGLAGWQETQYF
clone_size: once
j_call: TRBJ2-5
v_call: TRBV18
d_call: TRBD2

cdr3_nt: TGTGCCAGCAGCTTAGGGCAGGGCCTCTCTGGAAACACCATATATTTT
cdr3_aa: CASSLGQGLSGNTIYF
clone_size: -
j_call: TRBJ1-3
v_call: TRBV11-2
d_call: -

cdr3_nt: TGTGCCAGCAGTTCCACGTCTCGACAGGGCCCAGGAGCTTTCTTT
cdr3_aa: CASSSTSRQGPGAFF
clone_size: -
j_call: TRBJ1-1
v_call: TRBV28
d_call: TRBD1

cdr3_nt: TGTGCCAGCAGCGTAGGGGGCGACTATGGCTACACCTTC
cdr3_aa: CASSVGGDYGYTF
clone_size: few
j_call: TRBJ1-2
v_call: TRBV9
d_call: -

cdr3_nt: TGCGCCAGCAGCCATGATGGAGGGGACCCCTACGAGCAGTACTTC
cdr3_aa: CASSHDGGDPYEQYF
clone_size: -
j_call: TRBJ2-7
v_call: TRBV4-1
d_call: -

cdr3_nt: TGTGCTAGTGGTACAGGGGTAAAGGGAAACACCATATATTTT
cdr3_aa: CASGTGVKGNTIYF
clone_size: -
j_call: TRBJ1-3
v_call: TRBV12-5
d_call: TRBD1

cdr3_nt: TGCGCCAGCAGCTGGGTGCAGGGGGCGCGGGCTGAAGCTTTCTTT
cdr3_aa: CASSWVQGARAEAFF
clone_size: -
j_call: TRBJ1-1
v_call: TRBV5-1
d_call: TRBD1

cdr3_nt: TGTGCCAGCAGCCCGGGACAGCGACCCTACGAGCAGTACTTC
cdr3_aa: CASSPGQRPYEQYF
clone_size: -
j_call: TRBJ2-7
v_call: TRBV7-9
d_call: TRBD1

cdr3_nt: TGCGCCAGCAGCCCCCGGACGGGAGGTAATGAAAAACTGTTTTTT
cdr3_aa: CASSPRTGGNEKLFF
clone_size: -
j_call: TRBJ1-4
v_call: TRBV5-1
d_call: -

cdr3_nt: TGTGCCAGCAGCTTTCTTCAGGGCACTGAAGCTTTCTTT
cdr3_aa: CASSFLQGTEAFF
clone_size: few
j_call: TRBJ1-1
v_call: TRBV7-2
d_call: -

cdr3_nt: TGTGCCAGCAGCGGGAGCGGGGGGGGCTACAATGAGCAGTTCTTC
cdr3_aa: CASSGSGGGYNEQFF
clone_size: -
j_call: TRBJ2-1
v_call: TRBV14
d_call: TRBD2

cdr3_nt: TGTGCCAGCAGTTACCAGAACACTGAAGCTTTCTTT
cdr3_aa: CASSYQNTEAFF
clone_size: once
j_call: TRBJ1-1
v_call: TRBV6-6
d_call: -

cdr3_nt: TGTGCCAGCAGCGTAGATGGCAGTGAAGCTTTCTTT
cdr3_aa: CASSVDGSEAFF
clone_size: -
j_call: TRBJ1-1
v_call: TRBV9
d_call: -

cdr3_nt: TGTGCCAGCAGCTCCGGACAAACATCTAGCACAGATACGCAGTATTTT
cdr3_aa: CASSSGQTSSTDTQYF
clone_size: -
j_call: TRBJ2-3
v_call: TRBV7-9
d_call: -

cdr3_nt: TGTGCCAGCAGCCTTCGGACAGGGGTTAACACCGGGGAGCTGTTTTTT
cdr3_aa: CASSLRTGVNTGELFF
clone_size: -
j_call: TRBJ2-2
v_call: TRBV5-6
d_call: TRBD1

cdr3_nt: TGCGCCACCTCACTACAGGGTGGTGGCTACACCTTC
cdr3_aa: CATSLQGGGYTF
clone_size: -
j_call: TRBJ1-2
v_call: TRBV5-1
d_call: -

cdr3_nt: TGTGCCAGCTCACCACGGGGTAGCGGGAGGTTGAATGAGCAGTTCTTC
cdr3_aa: CASSPRGSGRLNEQFF
clone_size: -
j_call: TRBJ2-1
v_call: TRBV18
d_call: TRBD2

cdr3_nt: TGTGCCAGCAGCACGTCCTACGAGCTCGGGACAGGGTGCTATGGCTACACCTTC
cdr3_aa: CASSTSYELGTGCYGYTF
clone_size: -
j_call: TRBJ1-2
v_call: TRBV21-1
d_call: -

cdr3_nt: TGTGCCAGCAGCTTGGATCGGGGGACAGGGAGGGGCTACACCTTC
cdr3_aa: CASSLDRGTGRGYTF
clone_size: -
j_call: TRBJ1-2
v_call: TRBV5-4
d_call: TRBD1

cdr3_nt: TGTGCCAGCAGCACGCGGGGGCGGACGGATGGCTACACCTTC
cdr3_aa: CASSTRGRTDGYTF
clone_size: few
j_call: TRBJ1-2
v_call: TRBV21-1
d_call: -

cdr3_nt: TGTGCCAGCAGTTACTCCGCCGCAACAGAGCAGTTCTTC
cdr3_aa: CASSYSAATEQFF
clone_size: -
j_call: TRBJ2-1
v_call: TRBV6-5
d_call: -

cdr3_nt: TGCGCCAGCAGCTGGACGGGACTAGCGGGCAATGAGCAGTTCTTC
cdr3_aa: CASSWTGLAGNEQFF
clone_size: -
j_call: TRBJ2-1
v_call: TRBV5-1
d_call: TRBD2

cdr3_nt: TGTGCCAGCAGACAGGCCCTGAATCAGCCCCAGCATTTT
cdr3_aa: CASRQALNQPQHF
clone_size: -
j_call: TRBJ1-5
v_call: TRBV5-4
d_call: -

cdr3_nt: TGTGCCAGCAGCCCCATCAGAGGGACTAGCACCCTCGGTGAGCAGTTCTTC
cdr3_aa: CASSPIRGTSTLGEQFF
clone_size: -
j_call: TRBJ2-1
v_call: TRBV11-2
d_call: TRBD2

cdr3_nt: TGTGCCAGCTCACCATCCGGGACAGAGTACAATGAGCAGTTCTTC
cdr3_aa: CASSPSGTEYNEQFF
clone_size: medium-sized
j_call: TRBJ2-1
v_call: TRBV18
d_call: TRBD1

cdr3_nt: TGTGCCAGCAGCTTGGGGGACAGGGCACCTATCTCCTTCGGGGGCTACACCTTC
cdr3_aa: CASSLGDRAPISFGGYTF
clone_size: -
j_call: TRBJ1-2
v_call: TRBV5-6
d_call: TRBD1

cdr3_nt: TGTGCCAGCAGCCTGCTATACGAGCAGTACTTC
cdr3_aa: CASSLLYEQYF
clone_size: -
j_call: TRBJ2-7
v_call: TRBV2
d_call: -

cdr3_nt: TGCGCCAGCAGAGGGGCGACTAGCGCATCCGCTCATGAGCAGTTCTTC
cdr3_aa: CASRGATSASAHEQFF
clone_size: once
j_call: TRBJ2-1
v_call: TRBV5-1
d_call: TRBD2

cdr3_nt: TGTGCCAGCAGCCCCTCGAGACAATTGCTGAGATATGGCTACACCTTC
cdr3_aa: CASSPSRQLLRYGYTF
clone_size: -
j_call: TRBJ1-2
v_call: TRBV7-2
d_call: -

cdr3_nt: TGCGCCAGCAGATGGGCAGACCAAGAGACCCAGTACTTC
cdr3_aa: CASRWADQETQYF
clone_size: -
j_call: TRBJ2-5
v_call: TRBV5-1
d_call: -

cdr3_nt: TGCGCCAGCAGCCATGAGCGGAGCACAGATACGCAGTATTTT
cdr3_aa: CASSHERSTDTQYF
clone_size: -
j_call: TRBJ2-3
v_call: TRBV4-1
d_call: -

cdr3_nt: TGCAGCCTTAGCGTGGACAGGGGGGCCACTGAAGCTTTCTTT
cdr3_aa: CSLSVDRGATEAFF
clone_size: -
j_call: TRBJ1-1
v_call: TRBV29-1
d_call: TRBD1

cdr3_nt: TGTGCCAGCAGTTACTCGTTTACAGCGCCCAGGGACGAGCAGTACTTC
cdr3_aa: CASSYSFTAPRDEQYF
clone_size: -
j_call: TRBJ2-7
v_call: TRBV6-5
d_call: -

cdr3_nt: TGCGCCAGCAGCCGCACGGAGCTCCTGGGAGAGTTCTTC
cdr3_aa: CASSRTELLGEFF
clone_size: -
j_call: TRBJ2-1
v_call: TRBV4-1
d_call: -